The 18 T cell receptor beta chains reported below all come from one sample, sequenced in a study of control samples from healthy donors and cancer patients. Some clones are missing from TCRdb's copy, which holds only in-frame ones; the method was immunoSEQ multiplex PCR. In the table there are approximately 66,000 clones, 90% of which are singletons. Source material: PBMCs. Receptors were obtained from a man between 60 and 75 years old with colorectal cancer.

The chain is built from TRBV2 and TRBJ1-5; D gene uncertain. The germline V gene encodes CDR1 SNHLY and CDR2 FYNNEI. Trimming took 7 bases from V and 0 from J, leaving 7 bases between them. This CDR3 region has 13 residues. The CDR3 DNA reads TGTGCCAGCAAAACAACTAGCAATCAGCCCCAGCATTTT. Amino acid sequence: CASKTTSNQPQHF. The variable domain in full, with the rest retrieved from reference TRBV2 and TRBJ1-5, is EPEVTQTPSHQVTQMGQEVILRCVPISNHLYFYWYRQILGQKVEFLVSFYNNEISEKSEIFDDQFSVERPDGSNFTLKIRSTKLEDSAMYFCASKTTSNQPQHFGDGTRLSIL.

This chain links TRBV4-3 with TRBJ2-3; D unresolved. CDR1 is LGHNA and CDR2 is YSLEER in the germline V gene. V shed 0 bases and J shed 5 bases, with 9 bases lying between them. The CDR3 is 14 amino acids. CDR3 nucleotide sequence: TGCGCCAGCAGCCAAGATCGGGCTAAAGATACGCAGTATTTT. Amino acids: CASSQDRAKDTQYF.

The V call is TRBV2, the J call TRBJ1-5; perhaps TRBD1 as D (5 bases). The CDR3 loop spans 15 amino acids. The ends were cut back, 4 bases at V and 2 bases at J, with 12 bases in the middle. Germline assignment: CDR1 SNHLY and CDR2 FYNNEI. Here the CDR3 reads CASSGGTEGNQPQHF. The CDR3 DNA reads TGTGCCAGCAGTGGGGGCACGGAGGGCAATCAGCCCCAGCATTTT.

The chain's CDR3 is CASSPDSQGSTEAFF. Written as DNA, the CDR3 is TGTGCCAGCAGCCCGGACAGTCAAGGAAGCACTGAAGCTTTCTTT. V and J are TRBV13 and TRBJ1-1, with D maybe TRBD1 (6 bases). The CDR3 is made up of 15 amino acids. Deletions cut 5 bases from V and 4 bases from J, with 17 bases between. The V gene's germline CDR1 is PRHDT and CDR2 FYEKMQ (reference sequence).

This clone was seen only once. The V call is TRBV19, the J call TRBJ2-6, with 8 bases fitting TRBD2. Germline trimming cut 3 bases from V and 0 bases from J; bases unmatched to any gene: 10. CDR3 size: 19 residues. CDR1 and CDR2 (germline): LNHDA, SQIVND (reference sequence). In DNA form, the CDR3 reads TGTGCCAGTAGTATTTTAGCGGGGCTGGGGGGCTCTGGGGCCAACGTCCTGACTTTC. The encoded protein is CASSILAGLGGSGANVLTF.

For the CDR3, the DNA is TGTGCCAGCAGGACATTCTCCGGAAACACCATATATTTT. Its protein is CASRTFSGNTIYF. The chain is built from TRBV2 and TRBJ1-3, with unresolved D. Germline V lookup: CDR1 SNHLY, CDR2 FYNNEI. With 6 bases removed from V and 4 bases from J, the gap between germline ends came to 10 bases. CDR3 length equals 13 residues.

The V call is TRBV10-3, the J call TRBJ2-5; no definite D call. V was cut by 5 bases and J by 4 bases, with 8 bases left in between. The CDR3 is 12 amino acids. CDR1 is ENHRY, CDR2 SYGVKD, per germline. The CDR3 region is CAISTGGETQYF. DNA for the CDR3: TGTGCCATCAGTACGGGTGGAGAGACCCAGTACTTC.

This clone occurred once. J is TRBJ1-2 and V is TRBV24-1; D is uncertain. This CDR3 region has 13 residues. Germline CDR1 and CDR2: KGHDR and SFDVKD. V was pared by 6 bases and J by 3 bases, with 10 bases between. As DNA, the CDR3 is TGTGCCACCAGTCCAGGAGGGCACTATGGCTACACCTTC. Amino acid sequence: CATSPGGHYGYTF.

The J gene is TRBJ2-5, the V gene TRBV19; TRBD2 is a possible D gene (6 bases). CDR1 LNHDA and CDR2 SQIVND come from the germline V gene (reference sequence). V lost 5 bases, J lost 3 bases, and 13 bases lay in between. This CDR3 contains 14 residues. In nucleotides, the CDR3 is TGTGCCAGTAGTGGGCGGGACCCGAAAGAGACCCAGTACTTC. Translated, it gives CASSGRDPKETQYF. Complete variable domain (other parts from reference TRBV19 and TRBJ2-5): DGGITQSPKYLFRKEGQNVTLSCEQNLNHDAMYWYRQDPGQGLRLIYYSQIVNDFQKGDIAEGYSVSREKKESFPLTVTSAQKNPTAFYLCASSGRDPKETQYFGPGTRLLVL.

V usage is TRBV2 and J usage is TRBJ1-5, with D unclear. Trimming took off 8 bases at V and 1 base at J, with 6 bases between the two ends. From germline, CDR1 is SNHLY and CDR2 FYNNEI. The CDR3 runs 12 residues. The CDR3 nucleotides are TGTGCCAGCGGGAAGAGCAATCAGCCCCAGCATTTT. Amino acid sequence: CASGKSNQPQHF.

The chain is built from TRBV11-2 and TRBJ2-1, with 11 bases identical to TRBD2. The CDR3 consists of 15 residues. CDR1 and CDR2 (germline): SGHAT, FQNNGV. With V trimmed by 0 bases and J by 7 bases, 2 bases remained unmatched. The CDR3 here is CASSLDSGGANEQFF. The CDR3 DNA follows: TGTGCCAGCAGCTTAGATAGCGGGGGGGCAAATGAGCAGTTCTTC.

CDR3 nucleotides: TGTGCCAGCAGTTACTGGGACAGCGGAGAGACCCAGTACTTC. Residues: CASSYWDSGETQYF. The gene calls are TRBV6-5 and TRBJ2-5; 7 bases line up with TRBD1. In germline, CDR1 is MNHEY, CDR2 SVGAGI. V lost 1 base and J lost 4; bases outside the gene matches: 3. The CDR3 is 14 residues long.

The chain employs TRBV6-5 and TRBJ2-1; D perhaps matches TRBD1 (7 bases). The germline V gene has CDR1 MNHEY and CDR2 SVGAGI. V was cut by 6 bases and J by 4 bases, with 10 bases left in between. The CDR3 loop spans 13 amino acids. DNA of the CDR3: TGTGCCAGCAGGGCGGGACAGTACAATGAGCAGTTCTTC. It codes for CASRAGQYNEQFF.

The J gene is TRBJ1-3, the V gene TRBV2; no definite D call. Trimming left V 3 bases short and J 4 bases short, with 13 bases between. This CDR3 region has 15 residues. Germline V gene data show CDR1 as SNHLY and CDR2 as FYNNEI. CDR3 nucleotides: TGTGCCAGCAGTGACCGGGATCGGGGAGGAAACACCATATATTTT. Its translation is CASSDRDRGGNTIYF.

This clone has a handful of counts. This chain joins TRBV7-8 and TRBJ1-4; no definite D call. Germline V gene data show CDR1 as SGHVS and CDR2 as FQNEAQ. There are 13 residues in the CDR3. Trimming cost V 2 bases and J 2 bases, with 3 bases left between them. This CDR3 reads CASSLSTNEKLFF. The CDR3 DNA follows: TGTGCCAGCAGCTTAAGTACTAATGAAAAACTGTTTTTT.

CDR3 residues: CASSKDYSTDPYGYTF. The DNA for the CDR3 is TGCGCCAGCAGCAAAGACTATTCGACAGACCCCTATGGCTACACCTTC. This chain joins TRBV10-1 and TRBJ1-2, with D possibly matching TRBD1 (5 bases). This CDR3 has 16 residues. The ends were cut back, 6 bases at V and 4 bases at J, with 21 bases in the middle. Germline V gene lookup returns CDR1 WNHNN and CDR2 SYGVQD (reference sequence).

This clone was seen a single time. The rearrangement uses TRBV18 and TRBJ2-5; the D gene could be TRBD1 or TRBD2 (6 bases each). The CDR3 loop spans 14 amino acids. The germline V and J ends were trimmed by 2 bases and 5 bases, with 12 bases remaining between them. Germline V CDR1 and CDR2: KGHSH, LQKENI. This CDR3 is CASSPRRGPETQYF. CDR3 sequence (DNA): TGTGCCAGCTCACCAAGACGGGGGCCGGAGACCCAGTACTTC.

V and J are TRBV27 and TRBJ2-1, with D possibly being TRBD1 (6 bases). The germline V gene has CDR1 MNHEY and CDR2 SMNVEV (reference sequence). The CDR3 has 15 amino acids. Trimming pared 6 bases from V and 0 bases from J, leaving 12 bases between. This CDR3 reads CASRGTLSSYNEQFF. The CDR3 DNA follows: TGTGCCAGCAGGGGGACACTCAGCTCCTACAATGAGCAGTTCTTC.